This T cell receptor (beta chain) was observed in a study of sequential checkpoint blockade in melanoma. Described treatment: randomized to nivolumab then ipilimumab (arm A) or the reverse (arm B). From thawed PBMCs, live CD3+CD8+ cells negative for CD19 and CD56 were sorted. Data came from immunoSEQ multiplex PCR; TCRdb stores just in-frame clones and leaves some out. The repertoire consists of some 13,000 clones, with around 72% occurring once and the leading ten covering roughly 30%. The clonotype comes from a human donor with melanoma. The sample was CD8+ T cells sorted from blood (inferred from file names), taken from a patient given nivolumab and ipilimumab in sequence.

DNA of the CDR3: TGTGCCAGCAGCTTAGCGCCCAGGGGGATCAACACCATATATTTT. As protein: CASSLAPRGINTIYF. This chain joins TRBV11-2 and TRBJ1-3, with TRBD1 matching over 7 bases. The CDR3 length is 15 residues. Germline CDR1 reads SGHAT; CDR2 reads FQNNGV. J lost 7 bases, V lost 1 base, and 7 bases had no gene match.